Listed below are T cell receptor beta chains from one sample, sequenced in a study of blood T cell repertoires in COVID-19. Only in-frame clones appear in the TCRdb table, and some are missing; sequencing was by immunoSEQ multiplex PCR. The profile shows 280,000 or so clones, nearly 90% of them singletons. The sequencing sample was made of PBMCs or T cells enriched from blood (not recorded which). These receptors all come from a woman under 30 with acute COVID-19. CDR3s include the opening cysteine and the closing phenylalanine or tryptophan. Each record gives: J gene, D gene, V gene, clone size, CDR3 DNA, CDR3 protein. D genes are given only for firm matches. Clone size is not always given. Where it is, it says once, few, many or a class for expanded clones.

>TRBJ2-1|.|TRBV15|.
TGTGCCACCAGCCCCACCAGACAAGATCCCTACAATGAGCAGTTCTTC
CATSPTRQDPYNEQFF
>TRBJ2-7|.|TRBV5-5|.
TGTGCCAGCAGTATGGAGGGGTACGAGCAGTACTTC
CASSMEGYEQYF
>TRBJ1-5|.|TRBV19|.
TGTGCCAGTAGTCAACAGGGCAATCAGCCCCAGCATTTT
CASSQQGNQPQHF
>TRBJ2-1|.|TRBV2|few
TGTGCCAGCAGTGACTGGGGGGTCTCCTACAATGAGCAGTTCTTC
CASSDWGVSYNEQFF
>TRBJ2-2|TRBD2|TRBV19|.
TGTGCCAGTAGTAGCGGAGCGGGAGGGGGGACCGGGGAGCTGTTTTTT
CASSSGAGGGTGELFF
>TRBJ2-2|TRBD1|TRBV15|.
TGTGCCACCAGCAGAGACTATGAGTGGACAGGGGGCTACACCGGGGAGCTGTTTTTT
CATSRDYEWTGGYTGELFF
>TRBJ1-4|.|TRBV4-1|.
TGCGCCAGCAGCCATCCGGACAGCCCTGCAACTAATGAAAAACTGTTTTTT
CASSHPDSPATNEKLFF
>TRBJ1-2|.|TRBV18|.
TGTGCCAGCTCACCGGTGGAGTTCTATGGCTACACCTTC
CASSPVEFYGYTF
>TRBJ2-3|.|TRBV28|.
TGTGCCAGCAGTTCCGACCCGGGAACTAGCACAGATACGCAGTATTTT
CASSSDPGTSTDTQYF
>TRBJ1-2|.|TRBV5-1|.
TGCGCCCGCAGCCGACCGGGGGGGAATGGCTACACCTTC
CARSRPGGNGYTF
>TRBJ1-6|TRBD1|TRBV23-1|.
TGCGCCAACAAACCCACAGGGACAGGGAGACTGGATTCACCCCTCCACTTT
CANKPTGTGRLDSPLHF
>TRBJ2-3|.|TRBV18|.
TGTGCCAGCTCACCCACAGGGCCCACAGATACGCAGTATTTT
CASSPTGPTDTQYF
>TRBJ2-7|.|TRBV6-5|.
TGTGCCAGCAGAGGACAGGAGCAGTACTTC
CASRGQEQYF
>TRBJ2-7|.|TRBV4-3|.
TGCGCCAGCAGCCAAGACAGGACAGCTTTTTACGAGCAGTACTTC
CASSQDRTAFYEQYF
>TRBJ2-6|.|TRBV11-2|once
TGTGCCAGCAGCTTAGGGCGGGCAGGGGCTGGGGCCAACGTCCTGACTTTC
CASSLGRAGAGANVLTF
>TRBJ1-2|TRBD1|TRBV7-9|.
TGTGCCAGCAGCGTTGGGACAGACTATGGCTACACCTTC
CASSVGTDYGYTF
>TRBJ1-5|TRBD1|TRBV5-8|.
TGTGCCAGCAGTCGTGGGACAGTCTATAGCAATCAGCCCCAGCATTTT
CASSRGTVYSNQPQHF
>TRBJ2-1|.|TRBV28|.
TGTGCCAGCAGTTTATTACTTGCGGGCCCGAGTGAGCAGTTCTTC
CASSLLLAGPSEQFF
>TRBJ1-1|.|TRBV19|.
TGTGCCAGTAACTTTAGGGGATTGGGTGAAGCTTTCTTT
CASNFRGLGEAFF
>TRBJ2-2|.|TRBV2|.
TGTGCCAGCAGTGAATGGCGGTCCGGGGTAACCGGGGAGCTGTTTTTT
CASSEWRSGVTGELFF
>TRBJ1-3|TRBD1|TRBV4-3|.
TGCGCCAGCAGCCAGGAACAGGGGGCGCGCGGAAACACCATATATTTT
CASSQEQGARGNTIYF
>TRBJ1-2|TRBD1|TRBV11-3|.
TGTGCCAGCAGCTACACCCGCTGTTGGACCAGGGGGTTTGGCTACACCTTC
CASSYTRCWTRGFGYTF
>TRBJ1-2|TRBD1|TRBV4-1|.
TGCGCCAGCAGCCAAGGGACAGGGTTGAAAGAGGGCTACACCTTC
CASSQGTGLKEGYTF
>TRBJ2-7|TRBD2|TRBV19|once
TGTGCCAGTAGTATTCGGGGGGGCCTACGCGAGCAGTACTTC
CASSIRGGLREQYF
>TRBJ2-3|.|TRBV15|many
TGTGCCACCAGCAGCGACACAGGGAACCCCCCAGATACGCAGTATTTT
CATSSDTGNPPDTQYF
>TRBJ2-1|TRBD2|TRBV5-4|.
TGTGCCAGCAGGGTAGCTAGCGGTCCACAGAATGAGCAGTTCTTC
CASRVASGPQNEQFF
>TRBJ2-5|TRBD2|TRBV7-9|once
TGTGCCAGCATCCCCCCGGGGGGGGGAATGGACCAAGAGACCCAGTACTTC
CASIPPGGGMDQETQYF
>TRBJ2-5|.|TRBV5-1|.
TGCGCCAGCAGCTCGACATTAGGTGAGACCCAGTACTTC
CASSSTLGETQYF